This T cell receptor (beta chain) derives from a study of lymphopenia after photon versus proton radiotherapy. Using immunoSEQ multiplex PCR, the repertoire was profiled, and TCRdb retains in-frame clones only, with some absent. The sample records fewer than 9,500 clones, roughly 86% being singletons. V was clipped by 1 base and J by 5 bases, with 15 bases between them. The CDR3 extends over 15 amino acids. Germline values: CDR1 SGHTA, CDR2 FQGNSA. The sequence came from a man in his thirties or forties with gastric cancer. The genes are TRBV7-2 and TRBJ2-7; D could derive from TRBD1 or TRBD2 (5 bases each). Sample: peripheral blood, taken from a patient treated with photon-based radiotherapy. The CDR3 region is CASSLGGWSSNEQYF. CDR3 in DNA: TGTGCCAGCAGCTTAGGGGGGTGGAGCAGCAACGAGCAGTACTTC.